Below, 15 T cell receptor delta chains from the same sample are listed, as sequenced in a study of γδ T cells in repeated Plasmodium falciparum infection. TCRdb fed the multiplex PCR reads to CATT. Among about 57,000 delta-chain clones, around 1.7% were seen once, and the ten largest hold about 15%. Gammadelta T cells were flow-sorted from PBMC into Vgamma9/Vdelta2+ and Vdelta2-negative populations for bulk analysis. Sequenced: gamma-delta T cells from blood. The receptors shown here come from a pool of human donors (malaria-infected and uninfected, not separated).

This clone was seen a few times. A far larger clone differs by one base, so this is likely a read error. Other DNA sequences within the sample encode an identical CDR3. The J gene was not called, though the V gene is TRDV2; TRDD3 is taken as the D call from the table, unchecked against the DNA. The germline V gene has CDR1 GEAIGNYY and CDR2 EKD. The length of the CDR3 is 17 residues. The CDR3 DNA reads as TGTGCCTGTGACACGAAACTCTGGGGGATTTACACCGATAAGCTCATCTTT. Its protein product is CACDTKLWGIYTDKLIF.

Comments on this clone: This likely reflects a read error, since a far larger clone is one base away. Other DNA variants within this sample encode the same CDR3. The CDR3 here is CACDELGDSSKLIF. Here the CDR3 DNA reads TGTGCCTGTGACGAACTAGGGGATTCGAGTAAACTCATCTTT. The chain employs TRDV2 and TRDJ1, with D possibly TRDD3 on 6 matching bases. TCRdb does not report a J gene; here it was assigned by matching the DNA to germline references. CDR3 length equals 14 residues. Looked up from germline, CDR1 is GEAIGNYY and CDR2 is EKD. V gave up 3 bases and J gave up 7 bases, with 17 bases separating them.

This clone was detected a few times. The protein TCRdb lists belongs to a much larger clone and differs from this DNA's translation at residue 10, which points to a read error; the protein shown is made from the DNA. The J gene is TRDJ1, the V gene TRDV1; 7 bases match TRDD1. The V and J ends lost 3 bases and 10 bases, in that order; junction bases with no gene match: 11. From germline, CDR1 is TSWWSYY and CDR2 QGS. This CDR3 spans 14 amino acids. CDR3 coding DNA: TGTGCTCTTGGGGACCCTAGTGGCGGAAATAGACTCATCTTT. Its translation: CALGDPSGGNRLIF.

This clone was seen a few times. A far larger clone differs by one base, so this is likely a read error. Other DNA sequences in the sample encode the same CDR3. This chain connects TRDV1 to TRDJ1, with 11 nucleotides matching TRDD3. CDR1 and CDR2 from the germline V gene are TSWWSYY and QGS. CDR3 length: 20 amino acids. CDR3 sequence: CALGDPYAYVNWGIDDKLIF. The CDR3, as DNA: TGTGCTCTCGGGGACCCGTATGCCTACGTGAACTGGGGGATAGACGATAAACTCATCTTT.

Regarding this clone: The TCRdb record carries a much larger clone's protein, which differs from this DNA's translation at residue 18; a read error is the likely cause, and the protein listed here is the DNA translation. This sequence joins TRDV1 and TRDJ1, with D perhaps TRDD2 (6 bases). This CDR3 comprises 21 residues. Per germline, CDR1 TSWWSYY and CDR2 QGS. This CDR3 is CALGVQGWLLLRTSYTDNLIF. The DNA of the CDR3 is TGTGCTCTTGGGGTTCAAGGGTGGCTCCTACTTCGTACTTCGTACACCGATAACCTCATCTTT.

As for this clone: TCRdb's protein, taken from a much larger clone, differs from this DNA's translation at residue 10, likely owing to a read error; the protein displayed comes from the DNA. This sequence joins TRDV2 and TRDJ1, with 8 positions matching TRDD3. TCRdb gives no J gene; it was assigned here by matching the DNA to germline. The germline V gene encodes CDR1 GEAIGNYY and CDR2 EKD. The CDR3 runs 19 residues. Losses at the gene ends were 4 bases for V and 1 base for J; bases not matched to a gene: 19. CDR3: CACDGVVGYGLGLTDKLIF. CDR3 in DNA: TGTGCCTGTGATGGTGTGGTGGGATACGGACTGGGTCTCACCGATAAACTCATCTTT.

Comments on this clone: TCRdb assigns this DNA the protein of a much larger clone, which departs from its translation at residue 26; this likely reflects a read error, and the protein shown comes from translating the DNA. J is TRDJ1 and V is TRDV3; the match to TRDD3 covers 13 bases. The CDR3 is 28 residues long. Germline V gene lookup returns CDR1 TVYSNPD and CDR2 GDNSRS (reference sequence). This chain's CDR3 is CAFRGLTGALPMAVSYPTGGYAPDKFIF. CDR3 sequence (DNA): TGTGCCTTTAGGGGCTTGACGGGTGCCCTACCAATGGCCGTTTCCTACCCTACTGGGGGATACGCCCCCGATAAATTCATCTTT.

Ten or more counts support this clone. The TCRdb record carries a much larger clone's protein, which differs from this DNA's translation at residue 15; a read error is the likely cause, and the protein listed here is the DNA translation. This rearrangement joins TRDV1 to TRDJ1; TRDD3 is a possible D gene (6 bases). This CDR3 is 17 amino acids long. Germline V gene data show CDR1 as TSWWSYY and CDR2 as QGS. CDR3 loop: CALGELAWIPYTDKPIF. In DNA form, the CDR3 reads TGTGCTCTTGGGGAACTGGCTTGGATACCGTACACCGATAAACCCATCTTT.

The sample holds many counts of this clone. A much larger clone sits a single nucleotide away, making a read error possible. The chain employs TRDV1 and TRDJ1, with TRDD3 matching over 10 bases. The J gene, not given by TCRdb, was assigned here from a germline match of the nucleotide sequence. The CDR3 loop spans 20 amino acids. Germline CDR1 reads TSWWSYY; CDR2 reads QGS. The V and J ends lost 7 bases and 8 bases, in that order; junction bases with no gene match: 28. The CDR3 loop reads CALVGEFGRWVLGDTTKLIF. DNA for the CDR3: TGTGCTCTTGTGGGGGAGTTTGGACGATGGGTATTGGGGGATACAACGAAACTCATCTTT.

This clone was counted between two and nine times. TCRdb's listed protein matches a much larger clone and diverges from this DNA's translation at residue 27, likely through a read error; the protein shown comes from the DNA. The V gene call is TRDV1, and the J gene call is absent; TRDD3 was called by the table and not checked on the DNA. The germline gives CDR1 TSWWSYY, CDR2 QGS. This CDR3 is 29 amino acids long. The CDR3 nucleotides are TGTGCTCTTGGGGAACCGAGGTTCGCGCTATTTGTACTGGGGGATACGCGTATCCGGCCAGGGGAAAGGGCCGATAAACCCATCTTT. This codes for CALGEPRFALFVLGDTRIRPGERADKPIF.

This clone has only a few counts. TCRdb's listed protein matches a much larger clone and diverges from this DNA's translation at residue 8, likely through a read error; the protein shown comes from the DNA. The chain joins TRDV1 to TRDJ1, with 10 bases fitting TRDD3. No J segment appears in TCRdb, so it was assigned here by matching the sequence to germline. Germline-derived CDR1 and CDR2 are TSWWSYY and QGS. The CDR3 loop spans 20 amino acids. The CDR3, as DNA: TGTGCTCTTGGGGAACCTTCTTGCCTTACTGGGGGATGTTACACTGATAAACTCATCTTT. Its translation: CALGEPSCLTGGCYTDKLIF.

This clone appeared a few times. The mismatch at residues 4 and 6 between this DNA's translation and the TCRdb protein of a much larger clone likely reflects a read error; the protein shown is translated from the DNA. The chain joins TRDV2 to TRDJ2, with 8 bases identical to TRDD3. CDR1 and CDR2 (germline): GEAIGNYY, EKD. This CDR3 region has 21 residues. Here the CDR3 DNA reads TGTGCCTGTAACACCAGTACGGTAGCGTACTGGGGGGGCCCTTTGACAGCACAACTCTTCTTT. Translation gives CACNTSTVAYWGGPLTAQLFF.

On this clone: TCRdb's protein for this DNA is that of a much larger clone and differs from the translation at residue 5, likely a read error; the protein shown is the DNA translation. The chain couples TRDV2 to TRDJ1; D unresolved. This CDR3 has 14 residues. Per the germline V gene, CDR1 is GEAIGNYY and CDR2 is EKD. Deletions cut 5 bases from V and 3 bases from J, with 15 bases between. The DNA for the CDR3 is TGTGCCTGTGGGGGCCTTGGGACACCCGATAAACTCATCTTT. This gives the protein CACGGLGTPDKLIF.

For this clone: TCRdb shows a much larger clone's protein in place of this DNA's translation, and the two differ at residue 21, likely through a read error; the protein shown is translated from the DNA. The chain is built from TRDV1 and TRDJ1; 9 positions agree with TRDD3. The J gene, left out of TCRdb, was set here by checking the DNA against germline. Germline values: CDR1 TSWWSYY, CDR2 QGS. This CDR3 spans 25 amino acids. The J segment lost 4 bases and the V segment lost 3 bases, leaving 36 bases of the junction unmatched. The CDR3 region has the DNA TGTGCTCTTGGGGAGGCCCTATTCCTACGTTGGGTGCCTGGGGGATCCCGCCTACGGGGCGATAAACTCATCTTT. Protein: CALGEALFLRWVPGGSRLRGDKLIF.

Points on this clone: A far larger clone is just one base off, so this is likely a read error. Within the sample, other DNA sequences also encode this same CDR3. This chain links TRDV1 with TRDJ1, with 10 bases that match TRDD3. The CDR3 has 22 amino acids. The germline V gene has CDR1 TSWWSYY and CDR2 QGS. The CDR3 is CALGETSWYWGMGIPYTDKLIF. The DNA of the CDR3 is TGTGCTCTTGGGGAGACTTCCTGGTACTGGGGGATGGGGATACCGTACACTGATAAACTCATCTTT.